The 30 T cell receptor beta chains below were found in one sample sequenced in a study of T-cell memory formation after mild COVID-19. TCRdb re-analysed the 5' RACE reads in MiXCR, keeping a single row per CDR3 protein. The sample holds under 300,000 distinct CDR3 sequences; approximately 8% are singletons and the top ten take 20% to 25%. Sample: PBMCs or a T cell subset sorted from them (not recorded which). These receptors were obtained from a man between 18 and 29 years old who had mild COVID-19 (a few samples of this study predate the infection). Cell type and time point are not known.

The chain employs TRBV7-2 and TRBJ2-2; 9 bases map to TRBD1. Germline V gene lookup returns CDR1 SGHTA and CDR2 FQGNSA. This CDR3 is 15 amino acids long. Trimming took 4 bases from V and 7 from J; bases not matched to a gene: 7. DNA for the CDR3: TGTGCCAGCAGCTATACTACAGGGGGCCGCGGGGAGCTGTTTTTT. It translates to CASSYTTGGRGELFF.

This clonotype was observed a few times. This chain links TRBV10-3 with TRBJ1-2; D not resolved. The CDR3 has 12 residues. Germline CDR1 is ENHRY and CDR2 is SYGVKD. For the CDR3, the DNA is TGTGCTGCCCGGGCGGGCTACTATGGCTACACCTTC. Protein: CAARAGYYGYTF.

The gene calls are TRBV4-2 and TRBJ1-5; D is uncertain. The germline gives CDR1 LGHNA, CDR2 YNFKEQ. V was clipped by 0 bases and J by 1 base, with 10 bases between them. The CDR3 extends over 16 amino acids. This CDR3 is CASSQDIKGSNQPQHF. CDR3 DNA: TGTGCCAGCAGCCAAGATATCAAAGGGAGCAATCAGCCCCAGCATTTT.

V usage is TRBV6-2 or TRBV6-3 and J usage is TRBJ1-2, with 8 positions matching TRBD1. The V gene's germline CDR1 is MNHEY and CDR2 SVGEGT. This CDR3 is built from 15 residues. Trimming cost V 2 bases and J 6 bases; bases outside gene matches: 8. CDR3 in DNA: TGTGCCAGCAGTTACCTCGGACAGGGACCAGATGGCTACACCTTC. As protein: CASSYLGQGPDGYTF.

The sample holds a few counts of this clonotype. V is TRBV10-3 and J is TRBJ2-4; D may correspond to TRBD1 or TRBD2 (6 bases each). V lost 0 bases, J lost 5 bases, and 11 bases lay in between. The CDR3 sequence is 15 residues long. Germline assignment: CDR1 ENHRY and CDR2 SYGVKD. CDR3 in amino acids: CAISESRGAQNIQYF. In DNA form, the CDR3 reads TGTGCCATCAGTGAGTCGAGGGGGGCCCAAAACATTCAGTACTTC.

The sample holds many counts of this clonotype. The chain is built from TRBV7-2 and TRBJ2-5, with a tentative D call TRBD2 (5 bases). V shed 5 bases and J shed 1 base, with 11 bases lying between them. The CDR3 extends over 14 amino acids. Germline V lookup: CDR1 SGHTA, CDR2 FQGNSA. The CDR3 reads CASSPRLSQETQYF. The DNA of the CDR3 is TGTGCCAGCAGCCCACGACTATCCCAAGAGACCCAGTACTTC.

CDR3 sequence: CASSPRGRSEKLFF. CDR3 coding DNA: TGTGCCAGCTCACCGAGGGGCAGGAGTGAAAAACTGTTTTTT. The chain uses TRBV18 and TRBJ1-4; D is perhaps TRBD1 (5 bases). The CDR3 loop spans 14 amino acids. Germline CDR1 and CDR2: KGHSH and LQKENI. Trimming stripped 3 bases from V and 7 bases from J, with 12 bases between.

The J gene is TRBJ1-2, the V gene TRBV12-3 or TRBV12-4; a possible D gene is TRBD1 (5 bases). CDR3 size: 14 residues. V was trimmed by 5 bases and J by 7 bases, leaving 17 bases between them. This CDR3 is CASSPGLIRGGYTF. The DNA for the CDR3 is TGTGCCAGCAGTCCGGGACTGATTCGAGGTGGCTACACCTTC.

There are a few counts of this clonotype. The rearrangement links TRBV6-2 or TRBV6-3 to TRBJ1-2; tentative D call: TRBD1 (6 bases). The germline V gene encodes CDR1 MNHEY and CDR2 SVGEGT. The CDR3 covers 11 residues. V gave up 7 bases and J gave up 9 bases, with 12 bases separating them. In nucleotides, the CDR3 is TGTGCCAGCACCAGGGGCGAACGCTACACCTTC. This sequence encodes CASTRGERYTF.

The V call is TRBV7-8, the J call TRBJ1-4; possible D gene TRBD1, 5 bases. Trimming pared 8 bases from V and 0 bases from J, leaving 10 bases between. The CDR3 is 14 residues long. Germline V gene lookup returns CDR1 SGHVS and CDR2 FQNEAQ. DNA for the CDR3: TGTGCCAGCGCCGTGGGGGCAACTAATGAAAAACTGTTTTTT. Protein product: CASAVGATNEKLFF.

V gene TRBV20-1 combines with J gene TRBJ2-7; D is uncertain. The germline V gene encodes CDR1 DFQATT and CDR2 SNEGSKA (reference sequence). Trimming stripped 4 bases from V and 0 bases from J, with 4 bases between. The CDR3 totals 11 residues. The CDR3 region has the DNA TGCAGTGCTACCCTCTCCTACGAGCAGTACTTC. Translating it yields CSATLSYEQYF.

In its sample, this clonotype was seen a few times. The chain links TRBV12-3 or TRBV12-4 to TRBJ1-1, with D tentatively TRBD1 (5 bases). The CDR3 totals 13 residues. V lost 6 bases and J lost 1, with 9 bases in between. The CDR3 is CASRSQENTEAFF. For the CDR3, the DNA is TGTGCCAGCAGATCACAGGAGAACACTGAAGCTTTCTTT.

This clonotype was detected only a few times. The V and J genes are TRBV4-1 and TRBJ1-5; D is uncertain. V was shortened by 4 bases and J by 5 bases, with 9 bases between the two germline ends. Germline-derived CDR1 and CDR2 are MGHRA and YSYEKL. The CDR3 runs to 13 residues. CDR3 nucleotides: TGCGCCAGCAGCCCTCAGGTCGATCAGCCCCAGCATTTT. Residues: CASSPQVDQPQHF.

The V and J genes are TRBV29-1 and TRBJ2-7; D gene uncertain. The CDR3 runs 13 residues. CDR1 and CDR2 (germline): SQVTM, ANQGSEA. The CDR3 region is CIVRSSRAYEQYF. In DNA, the CDR3 is TGCATCGTCCGTAGTTCCAGAGCCTACGAGCAGTACTTC.

This clonotype was recorded a few times. The chain uses TRBV20-1 and TRBJ2-6, with 8 bases identical to TRBD1. This CDR3 comprises 15 residues. Germline V CDR1 and CDR2: DFQATT, SNEGSKA (reference sequence). The junction had 5 bases not matched to a gene; V was cut back by 5 bases and J by 2 bases. The CDR3 region is CSARAGGPGANVLTF. The CDR3 DNA follows: TGCAGTGCTCGAGCAGGGGGCCCTGGGGCCAACGTCCTGACTTTC.

This chain links TRBV11-2 with TRBJ2-1; 9 bases map to TRBD2. V shed 3 bases, J shed 4 bases, and the junction held 4 bases outside the gene matches. The germline V gene has CDR1 SGHAT and CDR2 FQNNGV. This CDR3 region has 15 residues. The CDR3, as DNA: TGTGCCAGCAGCTTTGGCCTAGCGGGATACAATGAGCAGTTCTTC. It translates to CASSFGLAGYNEQFF.

The V call is TRBV29-1, the J call TRBJ1-1; TRBD1 might be the D (5 bases). Between the trimmed V and J ends, which lost 0 bases and 8 bases, there was a span of 13 bases. The length of the CDR3 is 13 residues. From germline, CDR1 is SQVTM and CDR2 ANQGSEA. CDR3 bases: TGCAGCGTTGAAGAGGGCAGGGCTACAGAAGCTTTCTTT. Its protein product is CSVEEGRATEAFF. Filled out from reference TRBV29-1 and TRBJ1-1, the complete variable domain reads SAVISQKPSRDICQRGTSLTIQCQVDSQVTMMFWYRQQPGQSLTLIATANQGSEATYESGFVIDKFPISRPNLTFSTLTVSNMSPEDSSIYLCSVEEGRATEAFFGQGTRLTVV.

J is TRBJ1-2 and V is TRBV6-2 or TRBV6-3; D is ambiguous. V shed 6 bases and J shed 3 bases, with 14 bases lying between them. Germline values: CDR1 MNHEY, CDR2 SVGEGT. The CDR3 runs to 14 residues. The CDR3 sequence: CASRPGGNYYGYTF. CDR3 nucleotide sequence: TGTGCCAGCAGACCCGGCGGGAACTACTATGGCTACACCTTC.

The chain has TRBV12-3 or TRBV12-4 and TRBJ1-5; no reliable D call. There are 13 residues in the CDR3. V was pared by 6 bases and J by 6 bases, with 12 bases between. The DNA of the CDR3 is TGTGCCAGCAGGGAAACACTGGGTCAGCCCCAGCATTTT. This sequence encodes CASRETLGQPQHF.

This clonotype has a count of ten or more. J is TRBJ2-4 and V is TRBV5-1, with D perhaps TRBD1 (6 bases). This CDR3 is built from 16 residues. V dropped 1 base and J dropped 6 bases, with 17 bases sitting between them. CDR1 and CDR2 from the germline V gene are SGHRS and YFSETQ. The CDR3 is CASSLFQGQLGNIQYF. CDR3 in DNA: TGCGCCAGCAGCTTGTTCCAGGGGCAGTTGGGAAACATTCAGTACTTC. The entire variable domain, with the rest obtained from reference TRBV5-1 and TRBJ2-4, is as follows: KAGVTQTPRYLIKTRGQQVTLSCSPISGHRSVSWYQQTPGQGLQFLFEYFSETQRNKGNFPGRFSGRQFSNSRSEMNVSTLELGDSALYLCASSLFQGQLGNIQYFGAGTRLSVL.

This clonotype was seen more than once but under ten times. V and J are TRBV7-2 and TRBJ2-3; possible D gene TRBD1, 6 bases. There are 18 residues in the CDR3. V was clipped by 1 base and J by 2 bases, with 19 bases between them. Per germline, CDR1 SGHTA and CDR2 FQGNSA. CDR3 loop: CASSLEGVQGLNTDTQYF. In DNA form, the CDR3 reads TGTGCCAGCAGCTTAGAGGGGGTGCAGGGGCTCAACACAGATACGCAGTATTTT.

The chain carries TRBV6-1 and TRBJ1-4; no clear D. Germline V gene sequence: CDR1 MNHNS, CDR2 SASEGT. V was pared by 8 bases and J by 0 bases, with 7 bases between. This CDR3 has 13 residues. The CDR3: CASQDATNEKLFF. For the CDR3, the DNA is TGTGCCAGCCAGGATGCAACTAATGAAAAACTGTTTTTT.

There are many counts of this clonotype. This rearrangement joins TRBV7-9 to TRBJ2-2; 7 nucleotides line up with TRBD1. Germline V lookup: CDR1 SEHNR, CDR2 FQNEAQ (reference sequence). The CDR3 spans 16 residues. V dropped 3 bases and J dropped 3; count of bases not matched to a gene: 7. The CDR3 DNA follows: TGTGCCAGCAGCTTTCCCACAGGGGAACACACCGGGGAGCTGTTTTTT. Its translation is CASSFPTGEHTGELFF.

This chain connects TRBV6-5 to TRBJ2-7; D not resolved. The CDR3 has 13 amino acids. In germline, CDR1 is MNHEY, CDR2 SVGAGI. V was shortened by 2 bases and J by 4 bases, with 9 bases between the two germline ends. CDR3: CASSYGPRYEQYV. CDR3 DNA sequence: TGTGCCAGCAGTTACGGTCCGCGGTACGAGCAGTACGTC.

The rearrangement uses TRBV5-1 and TRBJ1-2; 9 positions match TRBD1. CDR1 is SGHRS, CDR2 YFSETQ, per germline. The CDR3 consists of 15 residues. V lost 5 bases, J lost 4 bases, and 9 bases stayed unmatched. CDR3 nucleotides: TGCGCCAGCAGTTTTGGAGGACAGGGGATCTATGGCTACACCTTC. Translation: CASSFGGQGIYGYTF.

This clonotype showed up just a few times. The chain is built from TRBV2 and TRBJ2-3, with 9 bases matching TRBD2. V shed 4 bases and J 5 bases; nucleotides not matched to a gene: 4. The germline gives CDR1 SNHLY, CDR2 FYNNEI. This CDR3 has 14 amino acids. The CDR3 region is CASSVSGGIDTQYF. The CDR3 nucleotides are TGTGCCAGCAGTGTAAGCGGGGGGATAGATACGCAGTATTTT. The entire variable domain, with the rest obtained from reference TRBV2 and TRBJ2-3, is as follows: EPEVTQTPSHQVTQMGQEVILRCVPISNHLYFYWYRQILGQKVEFLVSFYNNEISEKSEIFDDQFSVERPDGSNFTLKIRSTKLEDSAMYFCASSVSGGIDTQYFGPGTRLTVL.

The genes are TRBV6-5 and TRBJ1-2; D is unclear. With 2 bases removed from V and 0 bases from J, the gap between germline ends came to 13 bases. Germline V gives CDR1 MNHEY, CDR2 SVGAGI. This CDR3 has 16 amino acids. In DNA, the CDR3 is TGTGCCAGCAGTTACGGACCCACGGGAGCTAACTATGGCTACACCTTC. Its protein is CASSYGPTGANYGYTF.

V and J are TRBV6-5 and TRBJ1-1; D unclear. V dropped 6 bases and J dropped 3 bases, with 11 bases sitting between them. Germline V lookup: CDR1 MNHEY, CDR2 SVGAGI. The CDR3 runs to 13 residues. CDR3: CASSRTPDTEAFF. In DNA, the CDR3 is TGTGCCAGCAGCCGAACCCCGGACACTGAAGCTTTCTTT.

The rearrangement joins TRBV18 to TRBJ2-3; 8 positions agree with TRBD2. The V gene's germline CDR1 is KGHSH and CDR2 LQKENI. This CDR3 region has 15 residues. V dropped 1 base and J dropped 2; count of bases not matched to a gene: 2. The CDR3 reads CASSPQLAVTDTQYF. The CDR3 bases are TGTGCCAGCTCACCACAACTAGCGGTCACAGATACGCAGTATTTT.

This clonotype was detected many times. The gene calls are TRBV12-3 or TRBV12-4 and TRBJ2-2, with D maybe TRBD2 (5 bases). There are 17 residues in the CDR3. Trimming took off 0 bases at V and 0 bases at J, with 11 bases between the two ends. DNA for the CDR3: TGTGCCAGCAGTTTAGCAGGAGGTCACTCGAACACCGGGGAGCTGTTTTTT. This gives the protein CASSLAGGHSNTGELFF.